This T cell receptor beta chain was recovered during a study of T cell changes during pregnancy in multiple sclerosis (dated by TCRdb to about 2019). For the wider study: The study examined how the T cell repertoire changed over the course of pregnancy in women with multiple sclerosis.

V is reduced by 3 bases and J by 5 bases, leaving a spacing of 15 bases between them. The germline V gene (reference sequence) sets CDR1 to LNHNV and CDR2 to YYDKDF. The CDR3 contains 15 residues, cysteine and phenylalanine counted. Left in the record is the CDR3 DNA by itself, 45 bases read in frame from the first base. A remark on this clone: Its antigen is not yet known. Base quality data are lacking; no much larger clone is found one base away.

Libraries were constructed by the immunoSEQ multiplex PCR assay. What TCRdb holds here is the immuneACCESS table cut down to in-frame rearrangements. Part of the clones is not present; checked against another copy, under half of the missing clones reflect an unresolved V gene, and the others are unexplained. Recorded for this sample are 40,000 to 45,000 clones; around 90% of them occurred a single time. Over 0.5% of the sample lies in the top ten. The sequences come from CD4+ T cells from peripheral blood mononuclear cells, collected in the third trimester of pregnancy. The sequence was collected from a female donor with multiple sclerosis, enrolled in a pregnancy study. The receptor chain draws on TRBV15 and TRBJ2-3; TRBD2 is a weak D gene call, 5 bases matching. The DNA sequence is as follows: TGTGCCACCAGCAGTTCCACCCTCGGAGGAGATACGCAGTATTTT. This gives the protein CATSSSTLGGDTQYF.